This TCR beta chain was retrieved from a study of cytomegalovirus exposure and HLA in healthy donors. Whole-study context: In a later analysis, the 120 or so validation repertoires were reported to have used the same platform as the 600 to 700 first-cohort repertoires.

Profiling relied on immunoSEQ multiplex PCR, and the TCRdb table lists in-frame clones only, not all of them. The repertoire holds 150,000 to 200,000 clones, with about nine tenths as singletons. Findings and limits, study-wide: In vitro experiments confirmed that three CMV-associated chains were specific for CMV antigens.

Concerning this clone itself: Its antigen is unknown.

The CDR3 has 14 amino acids. Trimming took off 6 bases at V and 3 bases at J, with 15 bases between the two ends. Germline CDR1 and CDR2: ENHRY and SYGVKD. The TCR sequence derives from a woman between 18 and 29 years old in good health and CMV-seropositive. V gene TRBV10-3 combines with J gene TRBJ2-7; a weak D match, TRBD1 (6 bases). Sequenced input: PBMCs. CDR3 sequence (DNA): TGTGCCATCAGAAGGTCCCAGGGGTTCTACGAGCAGTACTTC. Residues: CAIRRSQGFYEQYF.